These 21 T cell receptor beta chains share one sample of origin, sequenced in a study of molecular identifiers for immune sequencing clone quantification. Each CDR3 protein is one row after TCRdb ran MiXCR on the PCR reads. The sample consists of around 480,000 distinct CDR3 sequences, over 20% of them appearing once. The sequencing input was naive CD8+ T cells from blood, with Jurkat cell RNA spiked in. Subset in this sample: FACS-sorted CD8+CD4-CCR7+CD45RA+ naive T cells. The receptor set was obtained from a human donor in good health. Some libraries in this study had Jurkat cell RNA spiked in.

V and J are TRBV7-3 and TRBJ2-1, with TRBD2 identical over 12 bases. Per germline, CDR1 SGHTA and CDR2 FQGTGA. The CDR3 loop spans 15 amino acids. With 5 bases clipped from V and 2 bases from J, the junction kept 1 base outside the gene matches. The CDR3 DNA follows: TGTGCCAGCAGCAGACTAGCGGGGGCCTACAATGAGCAGTTCTTC. It specifies CASSRLAGAYNEQFF. The full variable domain, rest sourced from reference TRBV7-3 and TRBJ2-1, is GAGVSQTPSNKVTEKGKYVELRCDPISGHTALYWYRQSLGQGPEFLIYFQGTGAADDSGLPNDRFFAVRPEGSVSTLKIQRTERGDSAVYLCASSRLAGAYNEQFFGPGTRLTVL.

This sequence joins TRBV19 and TRBJ2-7, with D tentatively TRBD2 (6 bases). There are 14 residues in the CDR3. V was shortened by 2 bases and J by 4 bases, with 12 bases between the two germline ends. Germline lookup yields CDR1 LNHDA and CDR2 SQIVND (reference sequence). The CDR3 sequence is CASSISFGGYEQYF. The CDR3, as DNA: TGTGCCAGTAGTATATCGTTCGGGGGTTACGAGCAGTACTTC.

This clonotype was counted between two and nine times. J is TRBJ1-6 and V is TRBV21-1; the table calls TRBD1, which could not be checked here. TRBV21-1 is deemed a pseudogene. The CDR3 covers 15 residues. Written as DNA, the CDR3 is TGTGCCAGCAGCGACAGGACAGGGGCCAATTCACCCCTCCACTTT. This gives the protein CASSDRTGANSPLHF.

This clonotype was picked up many times. The gene calls are TRBV6-6 and TRBJ2-1, with 7 bases aligning to TRBD2. Trimming cost V 5 bases and J 3 bases; bases outside gene matches: 4. This CDR3 is built from 14 residues. Germline CDR1 reads MNHNY; CDR2 reads SVGAGI (reference sequence). CDR3 bases: TGTGCCAGCAGTCTAGCGGAGGACTACAATGAGCAGTTCTTC. Translated: CASSLAEDYNEQFF.

This clonotype was found a few times. At one end, the junction sequence differs from germline, possibly due to a read error. The chain is built from TRBV24-1 and TRBJ2-3; 8 nucleotides agree with TRBD1. The better agreement between TRBJ2-1 and the DNA end casts doubt on the J call. Germline CDR1 KGHDR, CDR2 SFDVKD. The CDR3 spans 14 residues. The CDR3 spells CATGDFDRGDEQFF. The CDR3 region has the DNA TGTGCCACCGGTGATTTTGACAGGGGCGATGAGCAGTTCTTC.

This clonotype has ten or more counts. This chain joins TRBV29-1 and TRBJ1-5; the D is unclear. The CDR3 is made up of 16 amino acids. The germline gives CDR1 SQVTM, CDR2 ANQGSEA. V was clipped by 7 bases and J by 0 bases, with 19 bases between them. This CDR3 reads CSGNHRPRLSNQPQHF. CDR3 bases: TGCAGCGGCAACCACCGCCCCAGGCTTAGCAATCAGCCCCAGCATTTT. Together with reference TRBV29-1 and TRBJ1-5, the CDR3 gives the full variable domain: SAVISQKPSRDICQRGTSLTIQCQVDSQVTMMFWYRQQPGQSLTLIATANQGSEATYESGFVIDKFPISRPNLTFSTLTVSNMSPEDSSIYLCSGNHRPRLSNQPQHFGDGTRLSIL.

This clonotype was detected only a few times. The chain recombines TRBV25-1 with TRBJ2-1, with 8 bases matching TRBD2. Germline values: CDR1 MGHDK, CDR2 SYGVNS. This CDR3 has 15 residues. V was pared by 4 bases and J by 5 bases, with 7 bases of the junction left unmatched. DNA for the CDR3: TGTGCCAGCAGTGTGAGCGGGAGTCTCGACAATGAGCAGTTCTTC. Amino acids: CASSVSGSLDNEQFF. The full variable domain, completed using reference TRBV25-1 and TRBJ2-1, is EADIYQTPRYLVIGTGKKITLECSQTMGHDKMYWYQQDPGMELHLIHYSYGVNSTEKGDLSSESTVSRIRTEHFPLTLESARPSHTSQYLCASSVSGSLDNEQFFGPGTRLTVL.

Comment on this clonotype: This sequence may be a read error, since a much larger clone differs from it by one base. CDR3 nucleotides: TGTGCCTGGAGTTCGGGGGTTGTTGAGGAGCAGGACTTC. It encodes CAWSSGVVEEQDF. The rearrangement uses TRBV30 and TRBJ2-7; tentatively, D is TRBD2 (6 bases). The CDR3 is made up of 13 amino acids. Germline assignment: CDR1 GTSNPN and CDR2 SVGIG (reference sequence).

This clonotype was seen a single time. Given a much more abundant clone one base away, this may be a read error. V and J are TRBV6-6 and TRBJ1-5; D unresolved. Germline values: CDR1 MNHNY, CDR2 SVGAGI (reference sequence). This CDR3 is 14 amino acids long. The V end lost 6 bases, the J end lost 0 bases, and 9 bases lay between the germline ends. CDR3 protein: CASSLFNSNQPQHF. The CDR3 DNA reads TGTGCCAGCAGCCTCTTCAATAGCAATCAGCCCCAGCATTTT.

This CDR3 reads CSATTGSTEAFF. The CDR3 DNA follows: TGCAGTGCTACAACAGGCTCCACTGAAGCTTTCTTT. V is TRBV20-1 and J is TRBJ1-1, with a weak D call TRBD1 (5 bases). V was shortened by 4 bases and J by 4 bases, with 10 bases between the two germline ends. CDR3 length equals 12 residues. Germline CDR1 reads DFQATT; CDR2 reads SNEGSKA (reference sequence).

There are many counts of this clonotype. The CDR3 loop is CASREGQLPNEQFF. CDR3 sequence (DNA): TGTGCCAGCAGAGAAGGACAGCTTCCCAATGAGCAGTTCTTC. The rearrangement links TRBV25-1 to TRBJ2-1; possible D gene TRBD1, 6 bases. Trimming took 6 bases from V and 6 from J, leaving 15 bases between them. This CDR3 is built from 14 residues. The germline V gene encodes CDR1 MGHDK and CDR2 SYGVNS.

This clonotype has at least ten counts. The gene calls are TRBV6-2 or TRBV6-3 and TRBJ2-6, with D unclear. CDR1 and CDR2 (germline): MNHEY, SVGEGT. The CDR3 totals 9 residues. V shed 10 bases and J shed 12 bases, with 7 bases lying between them. CDR3 coding DNA: TGTGCCACGGGCCCCGTCCTGACTTTC. Amino acids: CATGPVLTF.

This rearrangement joins TRBV29-1 to TRBJ2-7, with 13 bases lining up with TRBD2. V shed 0 bases, J shed 3 bases, and the junction held 5 bases outside the gene matches. Germline V gene lookup returns CDR1 SQVTM and CDR2 ANQGSEA. The CDR3 covers 16 residues. DNA of the CDR3: TGCAGCGTTGAAGAGGGCGGGACTAGCGGGATCTACGAGCAGTACTTC. Translated, it gives CSVEEGGTSGIYEQYF.

The CDR3 bases are TGCAGTGCTAGAATCAACCCGGGACAGGGGACCCACGAGCAGTACTTC. Translating gives CSARINPGQGTHEQYF. The gene calls are TRBV20-1 and TRBJ2-7; 10 bases line up with TRBD1. The CDR3 runs to 16 residues. CDR1 and CDR2 (germline): DFQATT, SNEGSKA (reference sequence). J was trimmed by 5 bases and V by 2 bases; bases with no gene match: 12.

This clonotype was observed a single time. V is TRBV4-1 and J is TRBJ2-7; 7 bases are a match to TRBD1. J lost 6 bases, V lost 1 base, and 9 bases had no gene match. The CDR3 extends over 15 amino acids. Germline CDR1 and CDR2: MGHRA and YSYEKL. CDR3 in amino acids: CASSQGLEGACEQYF. CDR3 bases: TGCGCCAGCAGCCAAGGGCTAGAGGGGGCCTGCGAGCAGTACTTC.

This clonotype was found many times. The chain recombines TRBV29-1 with TRBJ2-5; no clear D gene. Germline CDR1 SQVTM, CDR2 ANQGSEA. The CDR3 runs to 11 residues. V was clipped by 6 bases and J by 1 base, with 6 bases between them. The CDR3 here is CSVPLQETQYF. The CDR3, as DNA: TGCAGCGTCCCGCTCCAAGAGACCCAGTACTTC.

This clonotype has at least ten counts. The chain employs TRBV7-9 and TRBJ2-3; D is possibly TRBD1 (5 bases). V was shortened by 3 bases and J by 5 bases, with 12 bases between the two germline ends. The CDR3 runs to 14 residues. Germline lookup yields CDR1 SEHNR and CDR2 FQNEAQ (reference sequence). The CDR3 nucleotides read TGTGCCAGCAGCTTTGTCAGGGATGGAGATACGCAGTATTTT. Protein: CASSFVRDGDTQYF.

This clonotype was observed a handful of times. The chain combines TRBV2 with TRBJ2-5, with a tentative D call TRBD2 (5 bases). The CDR3 has 14 amino acids. The V gene's germline CDR1 is SNHLY and CDR2 FYNNEI. V was trimmed by 4 bases and J by 0 bases, leaving 9 bases between them. DNA for the CDR3: TGTGCCAGCAGTGGGCTGCGGGACCAAGAGACCCAGTACTTC. Translated, it gives CASSGLRDQETQYF.

This rearrangement joins TRBV21-1 to TRBJ2-3; TRBD2 is the table's D call, not checked against the DNA. TRBV21-1 is reported as a pseudogene. The CDR3 loop spans 19 amino acids. CDR3 sequence reads: CASSPQNPGLALNTDTQYF. CDR3 DNA: TGTGCCAGCAGCCCTCAGAACCCGGGACTAGCGCTTAACACAGATACGCAGTATTTT.

The rearrangement joins TRBV6-2 or TRBV6-3 to TRBJ2-7; D may match TRBD1 or TRBD2 (5 bases each). V lost 4 bases, J lost 3 bases, and 7 bases lay in between. This CDR3 is built from 12 residues. Germline V gene sequence: CDR1 MNHEY, CDR2 SVGEGT. The CDR3 reads CASSWDVYEQYF. The CDR3 DNA sequence: TGTGCCAGCAGTTGGGACGTCTACGAGCAGTACTTC.

This clonotype has only a few counts. This chain uses TRBV4-1 with TRBJ2-7, with 7 nucleotides matching TRBD2. From germline, CDR1 is MGHRA and CDR2 YSYEKL. The J segment lost 0 bases and the V segment lost 1 base, leaving 3 bases of the junction unmatched. The length of the CDR3 is 15 residues. CDR3 sequence: CASSQVLASSYEQYF. CDR3 nucleotide sequence: TGCGCCAGCAGCCAAGTACTAGCGAGCTCCTACGAGCAGTACTTC.